A selection of T cell receptor beta chains follows, all from one sample in a study of T cell changes during pregnancy in multiple sclerosis. The protocol was immunoSEQ multiplex PCR, while the TCRdb copy is restricted to in-frame clones and leaves out a portion. This table holds 75,000 to 95,000 clones, roughly 90% found once. Sequencing used peripheral blood, obtained before pregnancy. These receptor sequences come from a female donor with multiple sclerosis, enrolled in a pregnancy study. CDR3s include the opening cysteine and the closing phenylalanine or tryptophan. D genes are given only for firm matches. Not all rows give a size; the values are once, few, many and, for expanded clones, a class.

>TRBV2|TRBJ1-2|.|.
TGTGCCAGCAGTGCCTTCGGGGGGGCGGTTGGCTACACCTTC
CASSAFGGAVGYTF
>TRBV5-8|TRBJ1-2|TRBD1|.
TGTGCCAGCAGCCCGGGACAGGGAGCCCCCTATGGCTACACCTTC
CASSPGQGAPYGYTF
>TRBV5-5|TRBJ2-5|.|.
TGTGCCAGCAGCTCCCGGCCCCGGGGTCAAGAGACCCAGTACTTC
CASSSRPRGQETQYF
>TRBV10-3|TRBJ1-2|.|.
TGTGCCACTAACAGGGATCCCAATAAAGGCTACACCTTC
CATNRDPNKGYTF
>TRBV6-1|TRBJ1-2|TRBD1|.
TGTGCCAGCATAGGGGGCTTACTTGGTGGCTACACCTTC
CASIGGLLGGYTF
>TRBV18|TRBJ2-1|.|.
TGTGCCAGCTCACCAGGGGCCGAACAGTTCTTC
CASSPGAEQFF
>TRBV25-1|TRBJ1-1|.|.
TGTGCCAGCAGTGGAGCACGTGAAGCTTTCTTT
CASSGAREAFF
>TRBV4-1|TRBJ2-3|.|.
TGCGCCAGCAGGAAGTCGGGGAGCACAGATACGCAGTATTTT
CASRKSGSTDTQYF
>TRBV29-1|TRBJ2-5|.|.
TGCAGCGTTGTACTACAGGGTGAGGGGGAGACCCAGTACTTC
CSVVLQGEGETQYF
>TRBV27|TRBJ1-5|.|.
TGTGCCAGCAGTCCAACCTTGACAGTTCCGAGCAATCAGCCCCAGCATTTT
CASSPTLTVPSNQPQHF
>TRBV25-1|TRBJ2-2|.|once
TGTGCCAGCGGACAAGGAGAGGGGGAGCTGTTTTTT
CASGQGEGELFF
>TRBV4-2|TRBJ2-7|TRBD2|.
TGTGCCAGCAGCCAGAGGACTAGCGGCCCCTACGAGCAGTACTTC
CASSQRTSGPYEQYF
>TRBV28|TRBJ2-7|.|.
TGTGCCAGCAGCCCCGGGCGAGACAGAGAGCAGTACTTC
CASSPGRDREQYF
>TRBV7-9|TRBJ1-4|.|once
TGTGCCAGCAGCCTACGCGGCACTAATGAAAAACTGTTTTTT
CASSLRGTNEKLFF
>TRBV7-9|TRBJ1-1|TRBD1|.
TGTGCCAGCAGCTTACACAGGGGTCCTGAGAGGGCTGAAGCTTTCTTT
CASSLHRGPERAEAFF
>TRBV28|TRBJ1-5|.|.
TGTGCCAGCAGACGCCCCGGGCAGCCCCAGCATTTT
CASRRPGQPQHF
>TRBV28|TRBJ1-5|TRBD1|.
TGTGCCAGCAGTTTATGGGGGGGACAGGGTAATCAGCCCCAGCATTTT
CASSLWGGQGNQPQHF
>TRBV27|TRBJ1-1|.|.
TGTGCCAGCAGTTTGTACGGTTACACTGAAGCTTTCTTT
CASSLYGYTEAFF